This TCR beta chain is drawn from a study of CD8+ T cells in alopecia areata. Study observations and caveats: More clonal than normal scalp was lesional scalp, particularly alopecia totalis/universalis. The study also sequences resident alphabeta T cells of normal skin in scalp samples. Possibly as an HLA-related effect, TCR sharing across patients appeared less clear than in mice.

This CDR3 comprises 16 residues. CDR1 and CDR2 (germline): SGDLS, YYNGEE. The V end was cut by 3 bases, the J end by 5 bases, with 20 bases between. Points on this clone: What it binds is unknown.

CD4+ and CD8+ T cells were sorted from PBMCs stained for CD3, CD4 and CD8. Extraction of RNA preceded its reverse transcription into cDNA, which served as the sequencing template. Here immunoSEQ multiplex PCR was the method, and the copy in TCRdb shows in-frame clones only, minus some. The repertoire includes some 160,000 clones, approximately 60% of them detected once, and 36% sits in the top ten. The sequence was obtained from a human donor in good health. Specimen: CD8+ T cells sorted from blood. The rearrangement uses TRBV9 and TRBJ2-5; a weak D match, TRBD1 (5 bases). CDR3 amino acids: CASSAPGRVAGETQYF. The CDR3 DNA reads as TGTGCCAGCAGCGCCCCCGGCAGGGTAGCCGGGGAGACCCAGTACTTC.